This is a list of T cell receptor beta chains from one sample in a study of T cells in localized non-small cell lung cancer. Measured with immunoSEQ multiplex PCR; TCRdb has only the in-frame clones, and not every one. The data contain approximately 32,000 clones, over 75% of them singletons. Sequenced material: peripheral blood, taken before any cancer treatment. The receptors were sampled from a male donor older than 55 with stage III squamous cell lung carcinoma. The CDR3 runs from the conserved cysteine through the conserved F or W. The order of the fields is clone size, V gene, CDR3 protein. Only some rows state a clone size, as once, few, many or a class for expanded clones.

clone size: -
V gene: TRBV2
CDR3 protein: CASRTSATTDTQYF

clone size: -
V gene: TRBV2
CDR3 protein: CASRRVGELFF

clone size: -
V gene: TRBV6-5
CDR3 protein: CASSYPTPRDTQYF

clone size: -
V gene: TRBV5-4
CDR3 protein: CASSPTGGGNTIYF

clone size: -
V gene: TRBV5-1
CDR3 protein: CASSLDRGFGYTF

clone size: -
V gene: TRBV7-6
CDR3 protein: CASSKSTSGGLETQYF

clone size: -
V gene: TRBV12-5
CDR3 protein: CASGPLAGGYNEQFF

clone size: -
V gene: TRBV5-5
CDR3 protein: CASHWDGSAAEAFF

clone size: -
V gene: TRBV6-1
CDR3 protein: CASSMGGRGNQPQHF

clone size: -
V gene: TRBV2
CDR3 protein: CASSGGLGAYNEQFF

clone size: -
V gene: TRBV10-1
CDR3 protein: CASSEPGYNEQFF

clone size: -
V gene: TRBV5-1
CDR3 protein: CASSLGWDNEQFF

clone size: -
V gene: TRBV6-1
CDR3 protein: CASSEAWDQPQHF

clone size: once
V gene: TRBV19
CDR3 protein: CASSMGRLNEKLFF

clone size: -
V gene: TRBV2
CDR3 protein: CASSEFPGLAGAQSTDTQYF

clone size: -
V gene: TRBV27
CDR3 protein: CASSFSGSYNEQFF

clone size: -
V gene: TRBV11-2
CDR3 protein: CASSRGQAPTNEKLFF

clone size: few
V gene: TRBV19
CDR3 protein: CASGEGGPGELFF

clone size: -
V gene: TRBV18
CDR3 protein: CASSPPTSGGRYEQYF

clone size: -
V gene: TRBV28
CDR3 protein: CASSLGGGGPYEQYF

clone size: -
V gene: TRBV5-1
CDR3 protein: CASSLAETGSYEQYF

clone size: once
V gene: TRBV5-6
CDR3 protein: CASSLRLAGAKEQYF

clone size: -
V gene: TRBV5-1
CDR3 protein: CASSLASMNTEAFF

clone size: few
V gene: TRBV15
CDR3 protein: CATSRGTGGNYGYTF

clone size: -
V gene: TRBV25-1
CDR3 protein: CASSGTSGGAYNEQFF

clone size: -
V gene: TRBV6-6
CDR3 protein: CASSFGRYTEAFF

clone size: -
V gene: TRBV6-1
CDR3 protein: CASSEHLNTEAFF

clone size: -
V gene: TRBV4-1
CDR3 protein: CASSPGPGKAGELFF

clone size: -
V gene: TRBV11-2
CDR3 protein: CASRPRGGFSYEQYF

clone size: -
V gene: TRBV7-3
CDR3 protein: CASSPGQNYNEQFF

clone size: -
V gene: TRBV6-1
CDR3 protein: CASTGPGNTEAFF

clone size: -
V gene: TRBV10-3
CDR3 protein: CAFPWTRSGRRSYNEQFF

clone size: -
V gene: TRBV18
CDR3 protein: CASSLGPSLNQPQHF

clone size: -
V gene: TRBV5-1
CDR3 protein: CASSVTGSSGNTIYF

clone size: -
V gene: TRBV2
CDR3 protein: CASDDRTNYGYTF

clone size: -
V gene: TRBV7-2
CDR3 protein: CASSSRGPSILSYNEQFF

clone size: -
V gene: TRBV6-1
CDR3 protein: CASSVSQPGSGNTIYF

clone size: -
V gene: TRBV5-1
CDR3 protein: CASSLGGGDSPLHF

clone size: -
V gene: TRBV20-1
CDR3 protein: CSSWEGGYTF

clone size: -
V gene: TRBV5-5
CDR3 protein: CASSLASSQANYGYTF

clone size: -
V gene: TRBV6-1
CDR3 protein: CASSERGGSYGYTF

clone size: -
V gene: TRBV4-1
CDR3 protein: CASSQDPGPYEQYF

clone size: -
V gene: TRBV30
CDR3 protein: CAWSRGGGDEQYF

clone size: -
V gene: TRBV13
CDR3 protein: CASSSGQYNEQFF

clone size: -
V gene: TRBV5-1
CDR3 protein: CASSLGTASSYGYTF

clone size: -
V gene: TRBV5-1
CDR3 protein: CASSLADSSLYGYTF

clone size: -
V gene: TRBV19
CDR3 protein: CASSFSSTGGINGYTF

clone size: -
V gene: TRBV11-1
CDR3 protein: CASSSIRDRGYGYTF

clone size: -
V gene: TRBV7-6
CDR3 protein: CASSAGTGVGQYF

clone size: -
V gene: TRBV5-1
CDR3 protein: CASSTPTSGRNEQYF

clone size: -
V gene: TRBV15
CDR3 protein: CATSSERVGRPQHF

clone size: -
V gene: TRBV7-8
CDR3 protein: CAIRLAGALQETQYF

clone size: -
V gene: TRBV18
CDR3 protein: CASSPPGTPLNEKLFF

clone size: few
V gene: TRBV5-1
CDR3 protein: CASSGGTLETQYF

clone size: -
V gene: TRBV7-3
CDR3 protein: CASSLSSGAYNEQFF

clone size: few
V gene: TRBV6-5
CDR3 protein: CASSYDRGSFQETQYF

clone size: -
V gene: TRBV5-4
CDR3 protein: CASSRPSGELFF

clone size: -
V gene: TRBV2
CDR3 protein: CAIRVGSGTYNEQFF

clone size: -
V gene: TRBV6-1
CDR3 protein: CASSGAGTDSGANVLTF

clone size: -
V gene: TRBV14
CDR3 protein: CASSTGTGFSGELFF